Shown below are 4 T cell receptor beta chains from a single sample sequenced in a study of CD8 T cells in Susac syndrome. RNA amounts of roughly 0.5 to 1 ug underwent reverse transcription with random hexamers. One entry per CDR3 protein results from TCRdb running MiXCR on the immunoSEQ multiplex PCR reads. Found here are about 150,000 distinct CDR3 sequences, around 95% of them singletons; the top ten hold 0.14% to 0.15%. The sample consisted of CD8+ T cells from PBMCs. These receptors originate from a human donor with multiple sclerosis.

The chain recombines TRBV7-9 with TRBJ2-7; 7 bases line up with TRBD1. V was pared by 7 bases and J by 0 bases, with 9 bases of the junction left unmatched. CDR1 is SEHNR, CDR2 FQNEAQ, per germline (reference sequence). CDR3 size: 15 residues. The CDR3, as DNA: TGTGCCAGCACCCGGACAGGCCTTAGCTCCTACGAGCAGTACTTC. It translates to CASTRTGLSSYEQYF.

The chain has TRBV6-2 or TRBV6-3 and TRBJ2-1; the match to TRBD2 covers 8 bases. From germline, CDR1 is MNHEY and CDR2 SVGEGT. The V gene end was trimmed by 11 bases and the J gene end by 4 bases; junction bases not matched to a gene: 7. The CDR3 sequence is 13 residues long. The CDR3 DNA reads as TGTGCCTACGGGCGGGGGGTTTACAATGAGCAGTTCTTC. Encoded protein: CAYGRGVYNEQFF.

The chain joins TRBV7-2 to TRBJ2-3; tentative D call: TRBD1 (6 bases). The V end was cut by 5 bases, the J end by 2 bases, with 14 bases between. The CDR3 extends over 15 amino acids. Germline-derived CDR1 and CDR2 are SGHTA and FQGNSA. CDR3 protein: CASSPGTIYTDTQYF. In DNA form, the CDR3 reads TGTGCCAGCAGCCCGGGGACAATCTACACAGATACGCAGTATTTT.

The CDR3 spells CASSSPGAGGGALADTQYF. In DNA form, the CDR3 reads TGTGCCAGCAGCTCCCCGGGAGCTGGCGGGGGGGCATTGGCAGATACGCAGTATTTT. The chain uses TRBV11-1 and TRBJ2-3; 9 positions agree with TRBD2. The ends lost 4 bases at V and 4 bases at J; junction bases unmatched: 18. The CDR3 is made up of 19 amino acids. In germline, CDR1 is SGHAT, CDR2 FQDESV (reference sequence).